This T cell receptor (beta chain) was identified during a study of identical twins. Trimming took 2 bases from V and 2 from J, leaving 6 bases between them. Looked up from germline, CDR1 is DFQATT and CDR2 is SNEGSKA (reference sequence). The CDR3 runs 12 residues. The authors used template switching to add a universal primer site and gave cDNA unique molecular identifiers. TCRdb independently ran MiXCR on the 5' RACE reads; one entry per CDR3 protein. The sample comprises 510,000 or so distinct CDR3 sequences, 15% of which are singletons, and roughly 0.42% rests with the top ten. The data were also submitted as part of a second study, on yellow fever vaccine responses in identical twins.

The sequenced sample was CD4+ T cells sorted from blood. The clonotype comes from a woman younger than 30 in good health. The chain carries TRBV20-1 and TRBJ1-2; D call uncertain. As DNA, the CDR3 is TGCAGTGCTAGATTGGACAACTATGGCTACACCTTC. Its translation is CSARLDNYGYTF.